This T cell receptor beta chain is drawn from a study of T cells in Graves' hyperthyroidism and ophthalmopathy. Study outcomes and limitations: Before onset, by a median of around 6.1 months, the model predicted ophthalmopathy.

Amplified regions were TCR beta CDR3 sequences from RNA transcripts. The primer set for the first-round RT-PCR of the TCR CDR3 was HTBI. MiXCR was run by TCRdb on the multiplex PCR reads, yielding one entry per CDR3 protein. The table lists around 600,000 distinct CDR3 sequences, around 15% of them singletons. This clonotype was counted only a few times. Its specificity is unknown. Germline V gene data show CDR1 as DFQATT and CDR2 as SNEGSKA (reference sequence). The ends were cut back, 3 bases at V and 4 bases at J, with 15 bases in the middle. CDR3 size: 15 residues. This receptor was obtained from a woman aged 50 to 65 with Graves' ophthalmopathy. V gene TRBV20-1 combines with J gene TRBJ2-2, with a possible D match to TRBD1 (5 bases). Sequences were obtained from blood. The CDR3 is CSARGPQGGTGELFF. CDR3 in DNA: TGCAGTGCTAGGGGGCCTCAGGGTGGCACCGGGGAGCTGTTTTTT.